These 4 T cell receptor beta chains were all obtained from the same sample, sequenced in a study of shared clonotypes between healthy human individuals. Clones were sequenced by immunoSEQ multiplex PCR, and TCRdb holds only the in-frame ones, with some missing. The sample lists around 510,000 clones; 95% to 97% were seen once. Sequenced material: naive CD4+ T cells sorted from blood. Specified subset: CD45RA+ positively selected. The receptor set was obtained from a woman in her twenties or thirties in good health.

The chain employs TRBV5-1 and TRBJ1-2; the match to TRBD1 covers 10 bases. The V gene end was trimmed by 4 bases and the J gene end by 7 bases; junction bases not matched to a gene: 10. The length of the CDR3 is 15 residues. Looked up from germline, CDR1 is SGHRS and CDR2 is YFSETQ. CDR3 sequence (DNA): TGCGCCAGCAGCGGCGGCCGGGACAGGGGTCGTGGCTACACCTTC. Protein: CASSGGRDRGRGYTF.

The chain has TRBV7-2 and TRBJ2-1, with TRBD2 identical over 8 bases. Germline values: CDR1 SGHTA, CDR2 FQGNSA. The CDR3 covers 16 residues. V gave up 4 bases and J gave up 7 bases; unmatched junction bases: 12. CDR3 residues: CASSSSLADRENEQFF. The CDR3 bases are TGTGCCAGCAGCTCCTCACTAGCGGACCGGGAGAATGAGCAGTTCTTC.

The chain recombines TRBV7-9 with TRBJ2-3, with 7 bases matching TRBD2. Germline loops: CDR1 SEHNR, CDR2 FQNEAQ (reference sequence). J gave up 4 bases and V 5 bases, and 9 bases lay outside the gene matches. This CDR3 contains 15 residues. As DNA, the CDR3 is TGTGCCAGCAGCCCCCTTGCGGGAGCGTCAGATACGCAGTATTTT. It codes for CASSPLAGASDTQYF.

Only one count was recorded for this clone. The rearrangement joins TRBV2 to TRBJ2-5, with D unclear. Germline V lookup: CDR1 SNHLY, CDR2 FYNNEI. This CDR3 contains 14 residues. V was trimmed by 5 bases and J by 1 base, leaving 11 bases between them. This chain's CDR3 is CASSSRRTQETQYF. For the CDR3, the DNA is TGTGCCAGCAGTTCCCGACGGACCCAAGAGACCCAGTACTTC. Combining the CDR3 with reference TRBV2 and TRBJ2-5 gives the whole variable domain EPEVTQTPSHQVTQMGQEVILRCVPISNHLYFYWYRQILGQKVEFLVSFYNNEISEKSEIFDDQFSVERPDGSNFTLKIRSTKLEDSAMYFCASSSRRTQETQYFGPGTRLLVL.